The present T cell receptor (beta chain) was sequenced within a study of blood T cell repertoires in COVID-19. Study-level information: COVID-19 samples collected from the United States, Italy and Spain covered acute and convalescent phases. From T cells, B-cell-depleted T cells, or PBMCs came the material, which was cDNA or gDNA.

Authors' data handling: Estimation of nucleated cell counts relied on the amplification of reference gene primers. Profiled with immunoSEQ multiplex PCR; TCRdb holds only in-frame clones, not every one. D and trimming were read from the DNA, whereas the V and J calls and clone size are those reported in that table. The repertoire consists of 95,000 to 100,000 clones, with about 92% occurring once and the leading ten covering less than 7.5%. This clone was counted between two and nine times. What was sequenced was peripheral blood. The clonotype was recovered from a man aged 50-60 years with active COVID-19.

CDR3: CASSLGTLAGGGDNEQFF. In DNA form, the CDR3 reads TGTGCCAGCAGCTTAGGGACACTAGCGGGAGGTGGGGACAATGAGCAGTTCTTC. The rearrangement joins TRBV7-2 to TRBJ2-1; TRBD2 aligns across 12 bases. The CDR3 has 18 residues. Germline CDR1 SGHTA, CDR2 FQGNSA. Trimming took 1 base from V and 5 from J; bases not matched to a gene: 9.